This T cell receptor (beta chain) stems from a study of T-cell memory formation after mild COVID-19. Study conclusions and caveats: Cross-reactive memory apparently joined, as some responding clones appeared in pre-infection memory. Clones from the second wave (peaking day 37) had unconfirmed SARS-CoV-2 specificity.

Note on this clonotype: The antigen is undetermined.

The length of the CDR3 is 15 residues. The germline V gene encodes CDR1 SGHKS and CDR2 YYEKEE (reference sequence). The germline V and J ends were trimmed by 3 bases and 0 bases, with 12 bases remaining between them. 5'RACE, which relied on constant-segment primers, yielded TCR alpha and TCR beta cDNA libraries carrying sample barcodes and UMIs. MiXCR was run by TCRdb on the 5' RACE reads, yielding one entry per CDR3 protein. The sample contains about 290,000 distinct CDR3 sequences, around 17% of which appear only once. The sample comprised PBMCs or a T cell subset sorted from them (not recorded which). The sequence came from a man aged 18-30 years who had mild COVID-19 (a few samples of this study predate the infection). Cell type and time point are not known. V and J are TRBV5-5 and TRBJ1-1; D possibly corresponds to TRBD1 (5 bases). The CDR3 sequence is CASSWTRGVNTEAFF. The CDR3 DNA follows: TGTGCCAGCAGCTGGACCCGGGGGGTGAACACTGAAGCTTTCTTT.